The present T cell receptor (beta chain) was sequenced within a study of shared clonotypes between healthy human individuals. Findings of the study overall: Naive subsets generally had larger estimated richness than memory subsets. Clonotype sharing across a handful of donors was observed for about 5.2% of naive CD4 clonotypes.

Using immunoSEQ multiplex PCR, the repertoire was profiled, and TCRdb retains in-frame clones only, with some absent. The sample lists roughly 2.1 million clones; about 93% were seen once. This clone was picked up one time. Its antigen remains unidentified. CD45RO-negative, CCR7-positively selected cells formed the naive CD8 fraction, excluding terminally differentiated effector memory CD45RA+ cells. The length of the CDR3 is 13 residues. Germline loops: CDR1 MDHEN, CDR2 SYDVKM. V dropped 7 bases and J dropped 7 bases, with 16 bases sitting between them. V is TRBV28 and J is TRBJ1-1; D gene uncertain. The sequence was collected from a man in his late teens or twenties in good health. Some clones in this sample may be carry-over from other donors' samples. The specimen sequenced was naive CD8+ T cells from PBMCs. CDR3 sequence: CASNPPWKGEAFF. The CDR3, as DNA: TGTGCCAGCAATCCTCCGTGGAAGGGTGAAGCTTTCTTT. The entire variable domain, with the rest obtained from reference TRBV28 and TRBJ1-1, is as follows: DVKVTQSSRYLVKRTGEKVFLECVQDMDHENMFWYRQDPGLGLRLIYFSYDVKMKEKGDIPEGYSVSREKKERFSLILESASTNQTSMYLCASNPPWKGEAFFGQGTRLTVV.